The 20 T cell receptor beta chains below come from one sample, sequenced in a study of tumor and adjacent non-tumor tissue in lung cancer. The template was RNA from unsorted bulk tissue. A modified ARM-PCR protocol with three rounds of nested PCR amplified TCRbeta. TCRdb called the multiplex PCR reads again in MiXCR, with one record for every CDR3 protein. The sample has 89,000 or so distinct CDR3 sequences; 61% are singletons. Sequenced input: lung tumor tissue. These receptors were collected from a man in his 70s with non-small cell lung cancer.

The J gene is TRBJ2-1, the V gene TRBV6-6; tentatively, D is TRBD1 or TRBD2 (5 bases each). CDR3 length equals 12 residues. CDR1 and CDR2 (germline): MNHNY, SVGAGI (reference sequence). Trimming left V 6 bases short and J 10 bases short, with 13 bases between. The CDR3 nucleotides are TGTGCCAGCAGGTACCCTGAGGGGGAGCAGTTCTTC. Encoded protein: CASRYPEGEQFF.

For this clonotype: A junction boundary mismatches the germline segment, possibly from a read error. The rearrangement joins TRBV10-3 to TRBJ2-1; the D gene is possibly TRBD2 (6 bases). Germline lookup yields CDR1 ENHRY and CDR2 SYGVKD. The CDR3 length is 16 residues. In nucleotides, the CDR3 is TGTGTCATCAGGAGGCCCTCAGGGAGGTCCTATAATGAGCAGTTCTTC. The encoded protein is CVIRRPSGRSYNEQFF.

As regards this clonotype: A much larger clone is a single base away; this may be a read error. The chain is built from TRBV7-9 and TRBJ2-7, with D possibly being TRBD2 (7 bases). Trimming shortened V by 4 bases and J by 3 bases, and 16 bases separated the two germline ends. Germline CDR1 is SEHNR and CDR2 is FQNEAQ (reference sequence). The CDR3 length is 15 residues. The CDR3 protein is CASSSVGGGYYEQYF. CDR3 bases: TGTGCCAGCAGCTCAGTAGGGGGAGGGTACTACGAGCAGTACTTC.

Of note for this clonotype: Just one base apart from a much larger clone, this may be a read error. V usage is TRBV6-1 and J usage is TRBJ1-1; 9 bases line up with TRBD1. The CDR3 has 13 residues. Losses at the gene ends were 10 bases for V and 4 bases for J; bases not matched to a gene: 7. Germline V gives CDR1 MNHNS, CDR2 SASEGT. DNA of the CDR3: TGTGCCAACACCCGACAGGGGGGCACTGAAGCTTTCTTT. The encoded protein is CANTRQGGTEAFF.

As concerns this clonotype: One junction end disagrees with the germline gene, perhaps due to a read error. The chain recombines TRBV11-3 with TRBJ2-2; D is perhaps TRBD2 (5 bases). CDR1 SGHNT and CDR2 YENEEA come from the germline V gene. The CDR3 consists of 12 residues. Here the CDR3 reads CASLVEAGEPFF. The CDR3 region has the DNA TGTGCCAGCTTAGTTGAGGCCGGGGAGCCGTTTTTT.

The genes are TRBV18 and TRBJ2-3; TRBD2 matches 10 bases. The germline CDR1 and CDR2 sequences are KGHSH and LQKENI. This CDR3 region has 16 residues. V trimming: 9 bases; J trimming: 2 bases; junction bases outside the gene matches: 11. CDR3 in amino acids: CASSFGLAVITDTQYF. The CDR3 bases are TGTGCCAGTTCGTTTGGACTAGCGGTTATCACAGATACGCAGTATTTT.

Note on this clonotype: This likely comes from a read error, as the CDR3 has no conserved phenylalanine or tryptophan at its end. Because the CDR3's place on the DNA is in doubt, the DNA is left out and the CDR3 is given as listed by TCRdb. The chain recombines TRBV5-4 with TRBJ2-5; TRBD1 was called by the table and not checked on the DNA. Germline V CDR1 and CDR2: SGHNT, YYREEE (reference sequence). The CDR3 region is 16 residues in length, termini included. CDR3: CASSLGGTGGSKTRYL.

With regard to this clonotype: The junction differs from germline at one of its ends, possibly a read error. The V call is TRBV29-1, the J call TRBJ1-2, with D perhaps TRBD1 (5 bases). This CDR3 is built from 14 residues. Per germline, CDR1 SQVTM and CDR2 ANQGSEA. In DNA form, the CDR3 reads TGCAGCGTCCCTGGCAGCAGGGTTGGTTATGTCTACACCTTC. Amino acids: CSVPGSRVGYVYTF.

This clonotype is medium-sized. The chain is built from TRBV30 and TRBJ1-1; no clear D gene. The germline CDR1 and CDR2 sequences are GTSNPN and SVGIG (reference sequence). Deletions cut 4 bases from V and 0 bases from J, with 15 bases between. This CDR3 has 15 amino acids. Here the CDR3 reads CAWISSQRVNTEAFF. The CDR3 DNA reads TGTGCCTGGATAAGTTCCCAGCGCGTGAACACTGAAGCTTTCTTT.

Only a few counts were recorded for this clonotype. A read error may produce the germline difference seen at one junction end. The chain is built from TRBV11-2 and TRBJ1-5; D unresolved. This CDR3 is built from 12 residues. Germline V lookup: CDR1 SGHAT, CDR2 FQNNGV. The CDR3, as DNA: TGTACCAGCAGCTTAGGTATCCAGCCCCAGCATTTT. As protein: CTSSLGIQPQHF.

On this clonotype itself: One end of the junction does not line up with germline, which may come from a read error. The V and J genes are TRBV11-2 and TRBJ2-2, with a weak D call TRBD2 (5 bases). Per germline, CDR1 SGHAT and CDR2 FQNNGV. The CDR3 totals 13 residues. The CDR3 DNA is TGTGCCAGCATCTTAGCCACCACCGGGGAGCTGTTGTTT. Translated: CASILATTGELLF.

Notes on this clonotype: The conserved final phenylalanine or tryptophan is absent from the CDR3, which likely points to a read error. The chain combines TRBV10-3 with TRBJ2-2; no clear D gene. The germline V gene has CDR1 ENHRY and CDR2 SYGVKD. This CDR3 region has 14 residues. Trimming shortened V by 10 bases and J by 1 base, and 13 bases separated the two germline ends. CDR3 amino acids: CATGRGRNTGELFL. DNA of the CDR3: TGTGCCACCGGTAGAGGCAGGAACACCGGGGAGCTGTTTTTG.

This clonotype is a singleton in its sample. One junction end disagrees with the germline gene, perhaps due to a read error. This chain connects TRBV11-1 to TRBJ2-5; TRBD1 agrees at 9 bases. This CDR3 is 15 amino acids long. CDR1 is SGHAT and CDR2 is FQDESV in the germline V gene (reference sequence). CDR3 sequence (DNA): TGTGCCAGCAGCCCGATGGGGACAGGGCAAGAGACTCAGTACTTC. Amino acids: CASSPMGTGQETQYF. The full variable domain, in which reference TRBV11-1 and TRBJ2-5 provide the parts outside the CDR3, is EAEVAQSPRYKITEKSQAVAFWCDPISGHATLYWYRQILGQGPELLVQFQDESVVDDSQLPKDRFSAERLKGVDSTLKIQPAELGDSAMYLCASSPMGTGQETQYFGPGTRLLVL.

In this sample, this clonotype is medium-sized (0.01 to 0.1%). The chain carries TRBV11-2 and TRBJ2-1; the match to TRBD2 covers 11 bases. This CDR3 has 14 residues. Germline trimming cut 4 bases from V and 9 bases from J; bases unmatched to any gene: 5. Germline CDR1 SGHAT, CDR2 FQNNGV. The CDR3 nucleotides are TGTGCCAGCAGCTATAGCGGGGGGGCAGGTGAGCAGTTCTTC. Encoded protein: CASSYSGGAGEQFF.

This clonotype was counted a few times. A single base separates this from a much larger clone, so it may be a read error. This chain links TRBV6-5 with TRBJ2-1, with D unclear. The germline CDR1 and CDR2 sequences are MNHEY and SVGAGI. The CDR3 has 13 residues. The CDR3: CVSSYEGHNEQFF. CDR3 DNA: TGTGTCAGCAGTTACGAAGGGCACAATGAGCAGTTCTTC.

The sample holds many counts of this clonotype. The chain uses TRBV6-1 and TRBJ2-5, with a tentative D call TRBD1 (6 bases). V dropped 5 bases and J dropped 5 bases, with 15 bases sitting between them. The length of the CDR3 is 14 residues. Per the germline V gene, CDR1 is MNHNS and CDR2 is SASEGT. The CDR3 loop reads CASSLQGNRETQYF. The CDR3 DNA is TGTGCCAGCAGTCTACAGGGAAACAGGGAGACCCAGTACTTC.

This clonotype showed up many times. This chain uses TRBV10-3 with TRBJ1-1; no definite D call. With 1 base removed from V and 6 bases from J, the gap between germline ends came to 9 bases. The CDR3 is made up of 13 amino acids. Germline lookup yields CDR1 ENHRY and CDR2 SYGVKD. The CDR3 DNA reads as TGTGCCATCAGTGAGTATGCCACTGCTGAAGCTTTCTTT. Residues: CAISEYATAEAFF.

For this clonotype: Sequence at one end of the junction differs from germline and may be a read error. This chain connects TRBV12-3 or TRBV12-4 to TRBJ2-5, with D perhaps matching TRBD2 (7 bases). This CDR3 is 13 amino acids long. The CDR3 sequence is CASNFWEGETQYF. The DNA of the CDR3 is TGTGCCAGCAATTTTTGGGAGGGGGAGACTCAGTACTTC.

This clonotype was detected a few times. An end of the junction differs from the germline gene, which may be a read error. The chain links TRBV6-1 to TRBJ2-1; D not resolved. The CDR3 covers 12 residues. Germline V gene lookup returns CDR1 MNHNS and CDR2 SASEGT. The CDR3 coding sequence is TGTACCAGCAGTGTAGATCGGTATGAGCAGTTCTTC. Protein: CTSSVDRYEQFF.

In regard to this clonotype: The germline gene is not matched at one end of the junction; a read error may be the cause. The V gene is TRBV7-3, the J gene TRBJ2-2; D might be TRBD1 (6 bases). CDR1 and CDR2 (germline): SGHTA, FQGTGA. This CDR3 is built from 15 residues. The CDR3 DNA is TGTGTCAGCGCCCACGACAGGAAGGACACCGGGGAGCTGTTTTTT. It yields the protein CVSAHDRKDTGELFF.